This T cell receptor (beta chain) was identified in a study of quantifying T cell responses using KT2 cells (dated by TCRdb to between 2016 and 2019). Study-wide context: RNA was DNase-treated and reverse transcribed with TCR alpha and beta constant-region primers, mostly using SuperScript III. Under optimum conditions, the efficiency of the T4 ligation step was estimated to be more than 8%. PCR2 was performed as a SYBR Green qPCR and was stopped at a predetermined fluorescence threshold so that over-amplification was avoided. The paper as a whole reports these results and caveats: At very high KT2 spike-in numbers, detection of KT2 sequences reached saturation. This TCR sequencing study did not compare the pipeline side by side with other TCR sequencing techniques. KT2 sequences were detected down to the lowest spike-in tested, about one KT2 cell per 100,000 PBMC. Over several orders of magnitude, the number of KT2 alpha and beta sequences rose linearly with the number of KT2 cells put in.

There are 14 amino acids in the CDR3, from cysteine to phenylalanine inclusive. Only the CDR3 portion is preserved as DNA: 42 bases, with reading frame beginning at the first base. To prepare the library, UMI-ligation and nested PCR was applied. T4 RNA ligase 1 was used to ligate a single-stranded oligonucleotide containing the Illumina SP2 sequence and a UMI to the 3' end of the cDNA. PCR1 consisted of about 4 cycles (98 degrees C 15 s, 69 degrees C 30 s, 72 degrees C 40 s), and for the beta primer an equimolar mix of RC1.1 and RC1.2 was used to cover TRBC1 and TRBC2. From PCR2 onward, TCR alpha and beta chains were processed separately, and sample indices and Illumina adaptors were added. The UMI was composed of 12 random nucleotides, arranged as two hexamers separated by a spacer, and was positioned after an 8-base spacer. Sequencing was done on an Illumina MiSeq using v2 2x251 paired-end chemistry, usually with about a dozen samples per run. To boost diversity, each sequencing library was supplemented with PhiX DNA at about 5-7%. As for how the authors treated the data: Raw reads were converted to FASTQ with bcl2fastq and demultiplexed by dual indices using Demultiplexor. V and J genes were assigned by Decombinator through tag matching, with a single base-pair mismatch permitted. UMIs were used by Collapsinator to correct both sequencing errors and frequency errors caused by PCR heterogeneity. Decombinator identifiers were converted to nucleotide sequence by CDR3Translator, the sequences were translated to amino acids, and CDR3 was extracted using C- and N-terminal motifs. Each distinct KT2 TCR was counted as a cluster of KT2 sequences sharing one unique molecular identifier. TCRdb reworked the public reads: Q25 trimming with fastp, MiXCR clone assembly, productive beta chains retained. Every distinct CDR3 protein forms one entry, paired with its most common genes and DNA. TCRdb assigned the V and J calls; the authors' analysis was not used. The sample includes approximately 57,000 distinct CDR3 sequences, with about 12% observed a single time. The ten largest clonotypes hold about 9.5% of the sample.

Remarks on this clonotype: The target of this receptor is not known. One junction end does not reproduce the germline sequence, and a read error may be involved.

To test the sensitivity and accuracy of the pipeline, known numbers of KT2, a T cell clone whose TCR had already been sequenced, were spiked into unfractionated PBMC. A range of KT2-to-PBMC ratios was produced by mixing KT2 cells with a fixed number of PBMC. The sequence derives from a human donor. Sequenced sample: PBMCs spiked with cells of the T cell clone KT2. Here the chain combines TRBV12-3 or TRBV12-4 and TRBJ2-7; the D gene could be TRBD1 or TRBD2, each one agreeing over 5 bases. This receptor has the CDR3 CASRLAQGAFEQYF. The sequence in DNA is TGTGCCAGCAGATTAGCCCAGGGAGCGTTCGAGCAGTACTTC.